This is a list of T cell receptor beta chains from one sample in a study of OX40 agonist ivuxolimab in advanced cancers. Sequencing was performed with immunoSEQ multiplex PCR; in TCRdb, only in-frame clones are kept and a portion is missing. Of about 51,000 clones detected, 70% to 80% appear once; the ten largest clones hold around 2%. The material sequenced was CD4+ or CD8+ T cells sorted from blood, taken in a trial of the OX40 agonist ivuxolimab. These receptors were collected from an adult with an advanced solid tumor such as melanoma, head and neck, liver or kidney cancer. The CDR3 runs from the conserved cysteine through the conserved F or W. Fields, in order: clone size, J gene, V gene, D gene, CDR3 protein, CDR3 DNA. The D gene is left open where the match is weak. The size field is filled for only some rows; it gives once, few, many or a size class.

.,TRBJ2-1,TRBV7-9,.,CASSLERAGLNEQFF,TGTGCCAGCAGCTTAGAACGGGCGGGACTCAATGAGCAGTTCTTC
.,TRBJ1-2,TRBV6-5,.,CASSYRVRVYGYTF,TGTGCCAGCAGTTACAGGGTCAGGGTCTATGGCTACACCTTC
.,TRBJ1-1,TRBV6-5,.,CASSYSERTEAFF,TGTGCCAGCAGTTACTCGGAACGGACTGAAGCTTTCTTT
.,TRBJ1-4,TRBV9,.,CASSVDRGRANEKLFF,TGTGCCAGCAGCGTAGATCGAGGGAGGGCTAATGAAAAACTGTTTTTT
.,TRBJ2-5,TRBV20-1,.,CSAMGEYF,TGCAGTGCTATGGGCGAGTACTTC
once,TRBJ2-7,TRBV11-3,.,CASSLRAGPSYEQYF,TGTGCCAGCAGCTTAAGAGCAGGGCCCTCCTACGAGCAGTACTTC
few,TRBJ2-7,TRBV7-6,TRBD2,CASSPSSGSSEQYF,TGTGCCAGCTCGCCTTCTAGCGGGAGTTCTGAGCAGTACTTC
.,TRBJ1-2,TRBV7-2,TRBD1,CASRSTGTAYGYTF,TGTGCCAGCAGGAGTACGGGGACAGCCTATGGCTACACCTTC
.,TRBJ1-1,TRBV19,.,CASSIKGYTEAFF,TGTGCCAGTAGTATAAAGGGGTACACTGAAGCTTTCTTT
.,TRBJ1-2,TRBV6-5,.,CASSSTGWGYTF,TGTGCCAGCAGTTCAACAGGGTGGGGCTACACCTTC
.,TRBJ2-1,TRBV7-9,.,CASSLDSGTHYNEQFF,TGTGCCAGCAGCTTAGATTCCGGGACCCACTACAATGAGCAGTTCTTC
.,TRBJ2-3,TRBV15,.,CATSRDSTDTQYF,TGTGCCACCAGCAGGGACAGCACAGATACGCAGTATTTT
medium-sized,TRBJ2-3,TRBV5-1,.,CASSLRRESVNTQYF,TGCGCCAGCAGCTTGAGACGGGAGAGCGTGAATACGCAGTATTTT
many,TRBJ2-2,TRBV2,.,CASTAGGGELFF,TGTGCCAGCACCGCCGGAGGTGGGGAGCTGTTTTTT
.,TRBJ2-2,TRBV7-9,.,CASSLEGSGELFF,TGTGCCAGCAGCTTAGAGGGATCCGGGGAGCTGTTTTTT
.,TRBJ2-1,TRBV29-1,.,CSVTGGAGSNEQFF,TGCAGCGTTACCGGAGGGGCGGGAAGCAATGAGCAGTTCTTC
.,TRBJ2-3,TRBV7-8,TRBD2,CASNTRVGGSTDTQYF,TGTGCCAGCAACACAAGGGTGGGAGGGAGCACAGATACGCAGTATTTT
few,TRBJ1-4,TRBV7-9,.,CASSPASGEKLFF,TGTGCCAGCAGCCCCGCCTCAGGGGAAAAACTGTTTTTT
once,TRBJ2-1,TRBV11-2,.,CASSSGPYWNEQFF,TGTGCCAGCAGCAGTGGACCTTATTGGAATGAGCAGTTCTTC
.,TRBJ2-7,TRBV7-9,.,CASSSTPYEQYF,TGTGCCAGCAGCTCAACCCCCTACGAGCAGTACTTC
.,TRBJ2-7,TRBV15,TRBD2,CATSRQVTSGRREQYF,TGTGCCACCAGCAGACAGGTAACTAGCGGGAGGAGAGAGCAGTACTTC
.,TRBJ2-1,TRBV5-6,.,CASSLASTQKQFF,TGTGCCAGCAGCTTGGCGTCCACGCAGAAGCAGTTCTTC
.,TRBJ1-5,TRBV6-1,.,CASNPGLPNQPQHF,TGTGCCAGCAACCCGGGCCTCCCTAATCAGCCCCAGCATTTT
.,TRBJ2-2,TRBV27,TRBD1,CASSLSTGAGTGELFF,TGTGCCAGCAGTTTATCAACAGGGGCGGGCACCGGGGAGCTGTTTTTT